This T cell receptor (beta chain) was obtained from a study of T cell repertoires in cytomegalovirus infection. In TCRdb, the reads were re-called with MiXCR into one record per CDR3 protein. The data contain about 130,000 distinct CDR3 sequences, approximately 30% of them singletons. This clonotype was seen only a few times. Its specificity is unknown. Given a much more abundant clone one base away, this may be a read error. The CDR3 totals 12 residues. Per germline, CDR1 SEHNR and CDR2 FQNEAQ (reference sequence). Trimming removed 0 bases at V and 3 bases at J, with 2 bases between. This clonotype was sampled from a human donor in good health (CMV status not recorded). Some clones in this sample may be carry-over from other donors' samples. Sample: CD8+ T cells from cultured PBMCs, taken from culture after CMV antigen stimulation. V gene TRBV7-9 combines with J gene TRBJ1-2; D uncertain. The CDR3 reads CASSLADYGYTF. CDR3 bases: TGTGCCAGCAGCTTAGCGGACTATGGCTACACCTTC.